This TCR beta chain was retrieved from a study of a mutant IDH1 vaccine in newly diagnosed glioma. Whole-study context: Vaccination began 4-6 weeks post radiotherapy alone, or with temozolomide cycles. It was radiotherapy, temozolomide, or both that patients received previously, with most receiving both.

Here immunoSEQ multiplex PCR was the method, and the copy in TCRdb shows in-frame clones only, minus some. Altogether about 32,000 clones are present, roughly 80% being singletons, with the ten largest covering approximately 7.1%. With regard to this clone: Its cognate antigen is unknown.

Germline-derived CDR1 and CDR2 are MNHNS and SASEGT. The CDR3 length is 15 residues. V was pared by 7 bases and J by 0 bases, with 13 bases between. The time point was: week 35, safety follow-up. With topical imiquimod, each dose of the vaccine consisted of 300 ug of mutant IDH1 20-mer peptide. This clonotype was obtained from a woman between 18 and 29 years old with glioma. Sequenced here: PBMCs, sampled from a glioma patient whose treatment included an IDH1 peptide vaccine. This chain joins TRBV6-1 and TRBJ1-5; D might be TRBD1 (6 bases). CDR3 in DNA: TGTGCCAGCAAACAGGAGGGGGATAGCAATCAGCCCCAGCATTTT. It encodes CASKQEGDSNQPQHF.